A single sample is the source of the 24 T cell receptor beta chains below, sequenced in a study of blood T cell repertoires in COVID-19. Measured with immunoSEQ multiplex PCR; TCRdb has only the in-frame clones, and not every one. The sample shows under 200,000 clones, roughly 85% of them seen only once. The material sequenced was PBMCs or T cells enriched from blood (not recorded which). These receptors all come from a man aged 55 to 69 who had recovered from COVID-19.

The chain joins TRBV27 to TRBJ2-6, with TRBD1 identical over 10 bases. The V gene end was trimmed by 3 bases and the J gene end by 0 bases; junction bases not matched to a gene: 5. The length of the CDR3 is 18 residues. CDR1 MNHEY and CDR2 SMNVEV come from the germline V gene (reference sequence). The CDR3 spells CASSFKGQGTSGANVLTF. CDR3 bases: TGTGCCAGCAGTTTTAAGGGACAGGGGACCTCTGGGGCCAACGTCCTGACTTTC.

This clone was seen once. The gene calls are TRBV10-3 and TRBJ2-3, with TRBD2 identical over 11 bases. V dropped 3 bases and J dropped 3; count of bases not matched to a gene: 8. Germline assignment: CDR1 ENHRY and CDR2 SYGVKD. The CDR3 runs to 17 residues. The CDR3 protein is CAISERLAGSETDTQYF. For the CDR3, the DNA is TGTGCCATCAGTGAAAGACTAGCGGGATCGGAGACAGATACGCAGTATTTT.

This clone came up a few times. The CDR3 DNA reads as TGTGCCAGCAGCTACTATTCAACCGGGACTAGCGGCCTCAATGAGCAGTTCTTC. Translated: CASSYYSTGTSGLNEQFF. J is TRBJ2-1 and V is TRBV7-3, with 11 positions matching TRBD2. CDR1 is SGHTA, CDR2 FQGTGA, per germline. The J segment lost 6 bases and the V segment lost 4 bases, leaving 14 bases of the junction unmatched. The CDR3 is 18 amino acids.

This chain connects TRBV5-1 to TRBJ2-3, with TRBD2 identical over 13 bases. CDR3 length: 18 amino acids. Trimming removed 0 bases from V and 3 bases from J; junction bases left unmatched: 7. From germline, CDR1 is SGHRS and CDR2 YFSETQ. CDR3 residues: CASSLELAGGLVTDTQYF. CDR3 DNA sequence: TGCGCCAGCAGCTTGGAACTAGCGGGGGGGTTGGTAACAGATACGCAGTATTTT.

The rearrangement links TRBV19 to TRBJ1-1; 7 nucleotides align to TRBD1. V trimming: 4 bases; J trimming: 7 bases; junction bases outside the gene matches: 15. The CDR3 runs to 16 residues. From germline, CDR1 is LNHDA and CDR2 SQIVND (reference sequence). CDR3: CASSTEPVQQGIEAFF. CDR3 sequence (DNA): TGTGCCAGTAGTACTGAGCCCGTACAACAGGGGATTGAAGCTTTCTTT.

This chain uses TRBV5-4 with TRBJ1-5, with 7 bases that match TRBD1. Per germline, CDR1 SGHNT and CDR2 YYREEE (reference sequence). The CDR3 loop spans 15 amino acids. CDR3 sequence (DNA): TGTGCTATTCAGCCAACAGGGGTGGATCGTCAGCCCCAGCATTTT. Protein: CAIQPTGVDRQPQHF.

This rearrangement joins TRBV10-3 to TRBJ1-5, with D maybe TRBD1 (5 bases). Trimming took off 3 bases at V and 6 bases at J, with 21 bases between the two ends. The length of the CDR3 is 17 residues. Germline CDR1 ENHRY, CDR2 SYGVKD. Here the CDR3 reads CAISEGQGLKASQPQHF. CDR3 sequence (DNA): TGTGCCATCAGTGAAGGGCAGGGTTTGAAGGCGTCTCAGCCCCAGCATTTT.

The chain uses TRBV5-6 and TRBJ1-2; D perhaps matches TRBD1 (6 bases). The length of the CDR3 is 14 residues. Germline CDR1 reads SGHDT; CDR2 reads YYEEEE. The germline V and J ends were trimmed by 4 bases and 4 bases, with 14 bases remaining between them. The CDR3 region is CASSGLQGSYGYTF. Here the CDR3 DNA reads TGTGCCAGCAGCGGTTTACAGGGATCCTATGGCTACACCTTC.

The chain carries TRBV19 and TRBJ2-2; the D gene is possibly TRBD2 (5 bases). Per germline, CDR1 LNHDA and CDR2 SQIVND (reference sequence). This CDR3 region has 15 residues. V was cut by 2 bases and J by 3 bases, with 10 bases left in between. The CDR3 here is CASSIPPRDTGELFF. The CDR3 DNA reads TGTGCCAGTAGTATACCCCCGAGGGACACCGGGGAGCTGTTTTTT.

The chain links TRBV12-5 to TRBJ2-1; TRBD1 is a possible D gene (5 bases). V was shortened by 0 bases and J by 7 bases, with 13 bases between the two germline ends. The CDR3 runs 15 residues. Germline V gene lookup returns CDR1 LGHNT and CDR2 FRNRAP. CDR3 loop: CASGLVSGLGNEQFF. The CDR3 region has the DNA TGTGCTAGTGGTTTGGTATCAGGGTTAGGGAATGAGCAGTTCTTC.

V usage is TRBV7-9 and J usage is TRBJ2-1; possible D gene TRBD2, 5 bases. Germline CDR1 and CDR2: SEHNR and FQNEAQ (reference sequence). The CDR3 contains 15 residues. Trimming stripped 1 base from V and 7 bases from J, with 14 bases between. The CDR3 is CASSLERGRGNEQFF. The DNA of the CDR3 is TGTGCCAGCAGCTTAGAGCGCGGCCGCGGGAATGAGCAGTTCTTC.

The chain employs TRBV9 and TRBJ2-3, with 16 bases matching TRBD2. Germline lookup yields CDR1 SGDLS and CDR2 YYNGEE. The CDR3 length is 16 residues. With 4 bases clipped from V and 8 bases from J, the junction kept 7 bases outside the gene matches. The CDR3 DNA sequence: TGTGCCAGCAGCCCGGGACTAGCGGGGGGGTCAGGTACGCAGTATTTT. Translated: CASSPGLAGGSGTQYF.

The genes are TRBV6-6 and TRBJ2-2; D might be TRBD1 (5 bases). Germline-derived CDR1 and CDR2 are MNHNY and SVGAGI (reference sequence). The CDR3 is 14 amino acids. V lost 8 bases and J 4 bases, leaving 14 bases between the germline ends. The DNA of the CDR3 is TGTGCCAGCGAAGGAGCAGACAGCACCGGGGAGCTGTTTTTT. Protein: CASEGADSTGELFF.

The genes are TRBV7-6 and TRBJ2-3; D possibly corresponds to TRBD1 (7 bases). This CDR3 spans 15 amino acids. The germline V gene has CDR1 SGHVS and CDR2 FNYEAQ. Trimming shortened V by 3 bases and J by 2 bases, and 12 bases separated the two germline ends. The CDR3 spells CASSFAGQPTDTQYF. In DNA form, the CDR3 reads TGTGCCAGCAGCTTTGCGGGACAGCCCACAGATACGCAGTATTTT.

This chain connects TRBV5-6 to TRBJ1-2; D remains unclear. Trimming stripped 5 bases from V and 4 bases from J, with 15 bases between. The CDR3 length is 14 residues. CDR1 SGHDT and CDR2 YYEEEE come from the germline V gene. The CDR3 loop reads CASSSVRGTYGYTF. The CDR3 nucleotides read TGTGCCAGCAGTTCAGTCCGCGGAACCTATGGCTACACCTTC.

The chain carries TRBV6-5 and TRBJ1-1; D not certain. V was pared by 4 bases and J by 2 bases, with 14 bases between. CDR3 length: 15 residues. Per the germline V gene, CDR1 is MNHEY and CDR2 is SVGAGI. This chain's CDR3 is CASSSTLTGNTEAFF. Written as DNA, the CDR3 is TGTGCCAGCAGTTCCACCCTGACGGGAAACACTGAAGCTTTCTTT.

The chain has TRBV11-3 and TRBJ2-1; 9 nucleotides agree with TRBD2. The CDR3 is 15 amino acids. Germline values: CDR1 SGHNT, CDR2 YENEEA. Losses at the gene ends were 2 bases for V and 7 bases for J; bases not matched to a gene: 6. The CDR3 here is CASSLLAGGWNEQFF. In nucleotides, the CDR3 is TGTGCCAGCAGCTTACTGGCGGGGGGGTGGAATGAGCAGTTCTTC.

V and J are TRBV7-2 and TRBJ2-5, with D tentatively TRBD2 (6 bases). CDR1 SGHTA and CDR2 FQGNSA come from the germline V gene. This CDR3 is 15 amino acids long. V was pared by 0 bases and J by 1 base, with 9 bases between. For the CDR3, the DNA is TGTGCCAGCAGCTTAGCTCGGGGGACCCAAGAGACCCAGTACTTC. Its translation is CASSLARGTQETQYF. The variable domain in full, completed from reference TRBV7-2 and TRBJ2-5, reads GAGVSQSPSNKVTEKGKDVELRCDPISGHTALYWYRQSLGQGLEFLIYFQGNSAPDKSGLPSDRFSAERTGGSVSTLTIQRTQQEDSAVYLCASSLARGTQETQYFGPGTRLLVL.

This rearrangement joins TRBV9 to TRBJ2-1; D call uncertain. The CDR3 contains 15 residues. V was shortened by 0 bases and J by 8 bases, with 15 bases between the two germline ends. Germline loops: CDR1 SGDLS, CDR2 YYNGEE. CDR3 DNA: TGTGCCAGCAGCGTAGAGGATACAGTAAGGTATGAGCAGTTCTTC. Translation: CASSVEDTVRYEQFF.

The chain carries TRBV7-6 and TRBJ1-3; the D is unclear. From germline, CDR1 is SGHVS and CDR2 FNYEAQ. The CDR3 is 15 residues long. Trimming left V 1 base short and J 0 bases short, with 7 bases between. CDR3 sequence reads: CASSLGPDSGNTIYF. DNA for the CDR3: TGTGCCAGCAGCTTAGGGCCCGACTCTGGAAACACCATATATTTT.

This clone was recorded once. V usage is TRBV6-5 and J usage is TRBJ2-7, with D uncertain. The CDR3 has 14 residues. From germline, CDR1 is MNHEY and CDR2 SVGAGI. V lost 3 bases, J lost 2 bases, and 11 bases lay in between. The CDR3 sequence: CASSYQAATYEQYF. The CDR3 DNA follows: TGTGCCAGCAGTTATCAGGCCGCGACCTACGAGCAGTACTTC.

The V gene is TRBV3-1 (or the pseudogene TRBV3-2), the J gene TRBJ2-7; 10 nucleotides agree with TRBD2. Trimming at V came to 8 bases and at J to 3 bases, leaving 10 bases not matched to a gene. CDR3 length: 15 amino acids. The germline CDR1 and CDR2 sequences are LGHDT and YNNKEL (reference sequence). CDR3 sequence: CASELASGGVYEQYF. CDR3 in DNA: TGTGCCAGCGAATTGGCTAGCGGGGGAGTCTACGAGCAGTACTTC.

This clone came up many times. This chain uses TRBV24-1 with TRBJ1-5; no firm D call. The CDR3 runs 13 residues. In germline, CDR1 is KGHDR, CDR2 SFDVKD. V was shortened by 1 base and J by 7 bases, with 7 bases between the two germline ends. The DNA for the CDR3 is TGTGCCACCAGTGATTTCGACAACCAGCCCCAGCATTTT. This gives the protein CATSDFDNQPQHF.

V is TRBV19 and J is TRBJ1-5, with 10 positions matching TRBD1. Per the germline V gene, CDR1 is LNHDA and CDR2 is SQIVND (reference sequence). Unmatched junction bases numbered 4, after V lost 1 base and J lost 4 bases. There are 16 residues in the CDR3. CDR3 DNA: TGTGCCAGTAGTATAGGACAGGGGGCGCGTAATCAGCCCCAGCATTTT. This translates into CASSIGQGARNQPQHF. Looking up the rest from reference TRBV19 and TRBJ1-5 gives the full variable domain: DGGITQSPKYLFRKEGQNVTLSCEQNLNHDAMYWYRQDPGQGLRLIYYSQIVNDFQKGDIAEGYSVSREKKESFPLTVTSAQKNPTAFYLCASSIGQGARNQPQHFGDGTRLSIL.